The rows below give T cell receptor beta chains drawn from one sample of a study of T-cell memory formation after mild COVID-19. TCRdb called the 5' RACE reads again in MiXCR, with one record for every CDR3 protein. The sample holds roughly 400,000 distinct CDR3 sequences; about a sixth are singletons and the top ten take 20% to 25%. Sequencing used PBMCs or a T cell subset sorted from them (not recorded which). These receptors were taken from a man between 18 and 29 years old who had mild COVID-19 (a few samples of this study predate the infection). Cell type and time point are not known. Both conserved end residues are part of each CDR3. The order of the fields is V gene, J gene, CDR3 protein.

TRBV6-1	TRBJ1-5	CASSEQQQNQPQHF
TRBV7-2	TRBJ2-1	CASSAVGLAGWNEQFF
TRBV30	TRBJ2-6	CAWSLRELDVLTF
TRBV3-1	TRBJ1-5	CASSRETGQPQHF
TRBV7-2	TRBJ1-4	CASSPFWAYGEKLFF
TRBV7-2	TRBJ2-7	CASSSSWTVSYEQYF
TRBV19	TRBJ2-5	CASSWQAFQETQYF
TRBV6-5	TRBJ2-7	CASSFNRDPYEQYF
TRBV4-2	TRBJ2-5	CASSQELPQTQYF
TRBV27	TRBJ1-2	CASRRTGRDGYTF
TRBV5-1	TRBJ1-2	CASSTTSNYGYTF
TRBV20-1	TRBJ2-5	CSARGGPYRETQYF
TRBV6-6	TRBJ2-1	CASSYSSPGQGGNEQFF
TRBV6-2/TRBV6-3	TRBJ1-4	CASTEQSTNEKLFF
TRBV7-2	TRBJ2-1	CASSRTSDEQFF
TRBV6-6	TRBJ1-6	CASSYWGENSPLHF
TRBV20-1	TRBJ2-1	CSAIYDLNEQFF
TRBV2	TRBJ2-7	CASTRGLGQGSYEQYF
TRBV7-9	TRBJ1-6	CASSFHDTGDNSPLHF
TRBV27	TRBJ1-2	CASSTLDRGVNYGYTF